These 27 T cell receptor beta chains share one sample of origin, sequenced in a study of T cell repertoires in cytomegalovirus infection. Their target antigens are unknown. TCRdb called the reads again in MiXCR, with one record for every CDR3 protein. Among roughly 990,000 distinct CDR3 sequences listed, approximately 31% were seen once. The source material was cultured CD8+ T cells from PBMCs, sampled from culture after CMV antigen stimulation. These receptors all stem from a human donor in good health (CMV status not recorded). Some clones in this sample may be carry-over from other donors' samples.

V usage is TRBV9 and J usage is TRBJ2-7; TRBD2 agrees at 13 bases. V dropped 4 bases and J dropped 4; count of bases not matched to a gene: 5. This CDR3 has 15 residues. The germline V gene encodes CDR1 SGDLS and CDR2 YYNGEE. CDR3 region: CASSRRTSGGYEQYF. In nucleotides, the CDR3 is TGTGCCAGCAGCAGAAGGACTAGCGGGGGATACGAGCAGTACTTC.

This clonotype was recorded a few times. The chain uses TRBV7-9 and TRBJ1-2, with TRBD1 identical over 8 bases. The J segment lost 6 bases and the V segment lost 1 base, leaving 1 base of the junction unmatched. This CDR3 region has 13 residues. The germline CDR1 and CDR2 sequences are SEHNR and FQNEAQ (reference sequence). The CDR3 nucleotides read TGTGCCAGCAGCTTAGAGGACAGGGATGGCTACACCTTC. Translating gives CASSLEDRDGYTF.

This clonotype showed up many times. The chain combines TRBV7-9 with TRBJ2-1; 13 bases align to TRBD2. Germline CDR1 and CDR2: SEHNR and FQNEAQ (reference sequence). Trimming took 7 bases from V and 8 from J; bases not matched to a gene: 14. The CDR3 has 17 amino acids. In DNA form, the CDR3 reads TGTGCCAGCATACGGACTAGCGGGAGCCTGATTAGAGATGAGCAGTTCTTC. Its protein product is CASIRTSGSLIRDEQFF.

This rearrangement joins TRBV23-1 to TRBJ1-5; a possible D gene is TRBD1 (5 bases). TRBV23-1 is an open reading frame whose function is uncertain. V lost 3 bases and J 0 bases, leaving 18 bases between the germline ends. The CDR3 is made up of 18 amino acids. CDR3 sequence: CASSQIRGSDHSNQPQHF. DNA for the CDR3: TGCGCCAGCAGTCAGATTAGGGGTTCGGATCATAGCAATCAGCCCCAGCATTTT.

This clonotype was seen more than once but under ten times. This chain joins TRBV19 and TRBJ2-6, with unresolved D. CDR3 length: 15 amino acids. The germline V gene has CDR1 LNHDA and CDR2 SQIVND (reference sequence). V lost 6 bases and J lost 0, with 9 bases in between. DNA of the CDR3: TGTGCCAGTAGGAACCCAATCTCTGGGGCCAACGTCCTGACTTTC. It specifies CASRNPISGANVLTF. Together with reference TRBV19 and TRBJ2-6, the CDR3 gives the full variable domain: DGGITQSPKYLFRKEGQNVTLSCEQNLNHDAMYWYRQDPGQGLRLIYYSQIVNDFQKGDIAEGYSVSREKKESFPLTVTSAQKNPTAFYLCASRNPISGANVLTFGAGSRLTVL.

Concerning this clonotype: This sequence may be a read error, since a much larger clone differs from it by one base. This chain links TRBV6-8 with TRBJ2-3; D gene unclear. The CDR3 extends over 16 amino acids. The V end lost 0 bases, the J end lost 2 bases, and 12 bases lay between the germline ends. Germline V lookup: CDR1 MNHGY, CDR2 SAAAGT. Here the CDR3 DNA reads TGTGCCAGCAGTTACTCGTTCGACCAGATCACAGATACGCAGTATTTT. Translating gives CASSYSFDQITDTQYF.

The CDR3 DNA sequence: TGTGCCAGCAGTCTCCAGATGAGCTCCTACAATGAGCAGTTCTTC. Translated: CASSLQMSSYNEQFF. J is TRBJ2-1 and V is TRBV12-3 or TRBV12-4; D unresolved. There are 15 residues in the CDR3. Between the trimmed V and J ends, which lost 5 bases and 0 bases, there was a span of 11 bases.

Only a few counts were recorded for this clonotype. V and J are TRBV6-1 and TRBJ1-3, with D perhaps matching TRBD1 (6 bases). The germline V and J ends were trimmed by 5 bases and 4 bases, with 12 bases remaining between them. This CDR3 spans 14 amino acids. CDR1 is MNHNS and CDR2 is SASEGT in the germline V gene. The CDR3 DNA reads as TGTGCCAGCAGTTACGGGCAGGGGGGAAACACCATATATTTT. This codes for CASSYGQGGNTIYF.

The rearrangement uses TRBV7-9 and TRBJ1-2; 7 bases line up with TRBD1. This CDR3 has 15 residues. The germline CDR1 and CDR2 sequences are SEHNR and FQNEAQ (reference sequence). V lost 10 bases, J lost 4 bases, and 15 bases stayed unmatched. The chain's CDR3 is CATRPVTGNIYGYTF. The CDR3, as DNA: TGTGCCACCAGACCGGTGACAGGGAATATCTATGGCTACACCTTC.

This clonotype has a single count. An end of the junction does not agree with germline; a read error may underlie this. The chain has TRBV9 and TRBJ2-7, with 7 bases identical to TRBD1. Germline CDR1 reads SGDLS; CDR2 reads YYNGEE. The CDR3 covers 14 residues. CDR3 residues: CASSEGTDSSTSLF. In nucleotides, the CDR3 is TGTGCCAGCAGCGAGGGGACAGACTCATCTACGAGCTTGTTT.

Note on this clonotype: One junction end disagrees with the germline gene, perhaps due to a read error. The gene calls are TRBV4-1 and TRBJ2-2; the D call may be TRBD1 or TRBD2 (6 bases each). The CDR3 is made up of 14 amino acids. Germline CDR1 and CDR2: MGHRA and YSYEKL. CDR3 sequence: CASFDPGAPGELFF. The CDR3 bases are TGTGCCAGCTTTGACCCGGGGGCACCCGGGGAGCTGTTTTTT.

Note on this clonotype: A much larger clone sits a single nucleotide away, making a read error possible. This chain joins TRBV7-4 and TRBJ2-1; 10 bases line up with TRBD2. The V segment lost 1 base and the J segment 7 bases; nucleotides outside the gene matches: 13. The germline V gene encodes CDR1 SGHVT and CDR2 SQSDAQ. The CDR3 extends over 18 amino acids. The CDR3 DNA sequence: TGTGCCAGCAGCTTAGTCCCTGTCAGCGGGGGGGCCTGGAATGAGCAGTTCTTC. Translated: CASSLVPVSGGAWNEQFF.

This clonotype was recorded many times. The chain carries TRBV6-2 or TRBV6-3 and TRBJ2-5, with TRBD2 matching 7 bases. V gave up 9 bases and J gave up 2 bases; unmatched junction bases: 12. Germline V gene data show CDR1 as MNHEY and CDR2 as SVGEGT. The CDR3 runs 15 residues. The CDR3 loop is CASLLLRGTQETQYF. CDR3 coding DNA: TGTGCCAGTCTTCTTTTGCGGGGGACTCAAGAGACCCAGTACTTC.

The genes are TRBV9 and TRBJ2-1, with TRBD2 identical over 13 bases. This CDR3 comprises 17 residues. V was clipped by 4 bases and J by 12 bases; unmatched bases: 16. Looked up from germline, CDR1 is SGDLS and CDR2 is YYNGEE. The CDR3 region is CASSSRLAGGARDGQFF. The CDR3 DNA reads as TGTGCCAGCAGCTCCCGACTAGCGGGGGGCGCTAGGGATGGGCAGTTCTTC.

The table lists this clonotype with a count of one. The chain recombines TRBV10-3 with TRBJ1-2; D unresolved. The CDR3 has 15 residues. V lost 2 bases and J lost 2, with 12 bases in between. Germline lookup yields CDR1 ENHRY and CDR2 SYGVKD. The CDR3 nucleotides read TGTGCCATCAGTGAGAAGGTCAACCAGAACTATGGCTACACCTTC. This translates into CAISEKVNQNYGYTF.

V usage is TRBV19 and J usage is TRBJ1-2; TRBD1 might be the D (6 bases). Deletions cut 6 bases from V and 1 base from J, with 21 bases between. The germline V gene has CDR1 LNHDA and CDR2 SQIVND (reference sequence). The CDR3 totals 17 residues. The CDR3 coding sequence is TGTGCCAGTAGGGGGGGCAAGAGGCCCGAAATTAACTATGGCTACACCTTC. It is translated as CASRGGKRPEINYGYTF.

At least ten counts were recorded for this clonotype. V gene TRBV7-2 combines with J gene TRBJ2-3; D uncertain. Trimming took 5 bases from V and 3 from J, leaving 12 bases between them. CDR1 is SGHTA, CDR2 FQGNSA, per germline. The CDR3 totals 14 residues. The CDR3 DNA follows: TGTGCCAGCAGCCCTGCTGGGCGGACAGATACGCAGTATTTT. Translation gives CASSPAGRTDTQYF.

The chain links TRBV23-1 to TRBJ2-7, with D perhaps TRBD1 (7 bases). TRBV23-1 has ORF status, its function being uncertain. V was trimmed by 4 bases and J by 4 bases, leaving 20 bases between them. CDR3 length: 16 residues. This CDR3 is CASSPHRGRLGYEQYF. The CDR3 DNA is TGCGCCAGCAGTCCGCACAGGGGCCGACTAGGGTACGAGCAGTACTTC.

This chain joins TRBV15 and TRBJ2-3, with 12 positions matching TRBD1. V lost 5 bases, J lost 3 bases, and 6 bases stayed unmatched. This CDR3 comprises 16 residues. CDR1 LNHNV and CDR2 YYDKDF come from the germline V gene (reference sequence). The CDR3 spells CATSYRDRGQTDTQYF. The CDR3 DNA sequence: TGTGCCACCAGCTACCGGGACAGGGGGCAGACAGATACGCAGTATTTT. The full variable domain, in which reference TRBV15 and TRBJ2-3 provide the parts outside the CDR3, is DAMVIQNPRYQVTQFGKPVTLSCSQTLNHNVMYWYQQKSSQAPKLLFHYYDKDFNNEADTPDNFQSRRPNTSFCFLDIRSPGLGDTAMYLCATSYRDRGQTDTQYFGPGTRLTVL.

The gene calls are TRBV4-3 and TRBJ2-5; D possibly uses TRBD1 or TRBD2 (5 bases each). This CDR3 comprises 13 residues. The germline CDR1 and CDR2 sequences are LGHNA and YSLEER. V dropped 1 base and J dropped 5 bases, with 8 bases sitting between them. The CDR3 protein is CASSQGWGETQYF. In DNA, the CDR3 is TGCGCCAGCAGCCAAGGGTGGGGGGAGACCCAGTACTTC.

The chain joins TRBV7-9 to TRBJ2-7; 9 bases match TRBD1. The CDR3 covers 16 residues. Germline CDR1 is SEHNR and CDR2 is FQNEAQ (reference sequence). V trimming: 4 bases; J trimming: 5 bases; junction bases outside the gene matches: 12. The CDR3 loop reads CASSSRDRAGSNEQYF. CDR3 in DNA: TGTGCCAGCAGCTCAAGGGACAGGGCGGGAAGTAACGAGCAGTACTTC.

In nucleotides, the CDR3 is TGTGCCAGCAGCCTTCGACTAGCGGGGGTGGAGACCCAGTACTTC. Encoded protein: CASSLRLAGVETQYF. The chain combines TRBV4-2 with TRBJ2-5; TRBD2 aligns across 12 bases. The CDR3 spans 15 residues. Germline V CDR1 and CDR2: LGHNA, YNFKEQ. Unmatched junction bases numbered 5, after V lost 4 bases and J lost 5 bases.

The J gene is TRBJ2-1, the V gene TRBV6-1; the D is unclear. V was clipped by 7 bases and J by 4 bases, with 5 bases between them. The CDR3 is 11 residues long. Germline values: CDR1 MNHNS, CDR2 SASEGT. CDR3 bases: TGTGCCAGCAACAATTACAATGAGCAGTTCTTC. This codes for CASNNYNEQFF.

This clonotype was seen a single time. This chain uses TRBV4-1 with TRBJ2-2, with 8 nucleotides matching TRBD2. The CDR3 covers 15 residues. Germline values: CDR1 MGHRA, CDR2 YSYEKL. The trim removed 4 bases at V and 3 bases at J, leaving 4 bases unmatched. CDR3 nucleotide sequence: TGCGCCAGCAGCCGTAGCGGGGCGGACACCGGGGAGCTGTTTTTT. As protein: CASSRSGADTGELFF.

CDR3 protein: CASSQGVESSYNEQFF. DNA for the CDR3: TGTGCCAGCAGCCAGGGGGTGGAGAGCTCCTACAATGAGCAGTTCTTC. The chain carries TRBV7-6 and TRBJ2-1; TRBD1 matches at 7 bases. The CDR3 has 16 amino acids. Per the germline V gene, CDR1 is SGHVS and CDR2 is FNYEAQ. V was pared by 5 bases and J by 0 bases, with 7 bases of the junction left unmatched.

The rearrangement links TRBV19 to TRBJ1-6, with D hard to call. The CDR3 runs 16 residues. Per germline, CDR1 LNHDA and CDR2 SQIVND (reference sequence). V was clipped by 5 bases and J by 1 base, with 12 bases between them. The CDR3 region has the DNA TGTGCCAGTAGTTTCAGTGGGAGATCCTATAATTCACCCCTCCACTTT. This translates into CASSFSGRSYNSPLHF.

The chain uses TRBV10-3 and TRBJ2-1; 7 positions match TRBD2. Germline CDR1 and CDR2: ENHRY and SYGVKD. The CDR3 is made up of 13 amino acids. With V trimmed by 4 bases and J by 5 bases, 2 bases remained unmatched. In DNA form, the CDR3 reads TGTGCCATCAGTGGGGGAGGGGACAATGAGCAGTTCTTC. Its protein product is CAISGGGDNEQFF.